The 10 T cell receptor beta chains below all came from one sample that was sequenced in a study of PD-1 blockade in classical Hodgkin lymphoma. Each patient experienced a relapse that followed autologous stem cell transplantation, and brentuximab vedotin exposure varied. Measured with immunoSEQ multiplex PCR; TCRdb has only the in-frame clones, and not every one. The sample contains some 12,000 clones, roughly four fifths of which appear only once. Specimen: peripheral blood mononuclear cells (PBMCs), collected at baseline. These receptors were taken from a human donor with classical Hodgkin lymphoma.

The chain carries TRBV9 and TRBJ1-1; D is unresolved. V was shortened by 4 bases and J by 1 base, with 8 bases between the two germline ends. The germline gives CDR1 SGDLS, CDR2 YYNGEE. CDR3 length equals 13 residues. The CDR3 loop is CASSQNTNTEAFF. The CDR3 nucleotides are TGTGCCAGCAGCCAGAATACGAACACTGAAGCTTTCTTT.

The sample holds one count of this clone. The chain uses TRBV27 and TRBJ1-4; D not certain. The CDR3 sequence is 13 residues long. Trimming cost V 5 bases and J 8 bases, with 12 bases left between them. The germline V gene encodes CDR1 MNHEY and CDR2 SMNVEV (reference sequence). The CDR3 bases are TGTGCCAGCAGTCGGGAAAGGCAGGAAAAACTGTTTTTT. Residues: CASSRERQEKLFF.

This chain uses TRBV30 with TRBJ2-2; 11 nucleotides agree with TRBD2. The CDR3 spans 14 residues. Per germline, CDR1 GTSNPN and CDR2 SVGIG (reference sequence). Unmatched junction bases numbered 6, after V lost 8 bases and J lost 4 bases. CDR3 amino acids: CAALAGGGTGELFF. The DNA for the CDR3 is TGTGCCGCCCTAGCGGGGGGTGGCACCGGGGAGCTGTTTTTT.

This clone appeared a single time. The rearrangement joins TRBV7-2 to TRBJ2-7, with D perhaps assigned TRBD1 or TRBD2 (6 bases each). The CDR3 totals 15 residues. Trimming shortened V by 5 bases and J by 6 bases, and 20 bases separated the two germline ends. Germline-derived CDR1 and CDR2 are SGHTA and FQGNSA. The CDR3 DNA reads TGTGCCAGCAGCGGGACGGGGGCCCGGCTAGGCGAGCAGTACTTC. Residues: CASSGTGARLGEQYF.

The chain uses TRBV4-1 and TRBJ2-1, with 11 bases fitting TRBD1. Germline CDR1 reads MGHRA; CDR2 reads YSYEKL. The ends lost 4 bases at V and 6 bases at J; junction bases unmatched: 5. The CDR3 runs 15 residues. CDR3 region: CASSRGQGALNEQFF. The CDR3 region has the DNA TGCGCCAGCAGCCGCGGACAGGGGGCCCTCAATGAGCAGTTCTTC.

This chain joins TRBV19 and TRBJ1-5; TRBD1 aligns across 11 bases. This CDR3 contains 15 residues. V was clipped by 4 bases and J by 7 bases; unmatched bases: 6. Germline V CDR1 and CDR2: LNHDA, SQIVND (reference sequence). The CDR3 DNA reads TGTGCCAGTAGTAAGGGACAGGGGGTAAGGCAGCCCCAGCATTTT. Translated: CASSKGQGVRQPQHF. The whole variable domain, filled in from reference TRBV19 and TRBJ1-5, reads DGGITQSPKYLFRKEGQNVTLSCEQNLNHDAMYWYRQDPGQGLRLIYYSQIVNDFQKGDIAEGYSVSREKKESFPLTVTSAQKNPTAFYLCASSKGQGVRQPQHFGDGTRLSIL.

The chain employs TRBV19 and TRBJ1-1; D is perhaps TRBD1 (5 bases). Trimming took off 5 bases at V and 0 bases at J, with 10 bases between the two ends. Germline assignment: CDR1 LNHDA and CDR2 SQIVND (reference sequence). The CDR3 length is 14 residues. CDR3 protein: CASSPGNMNTEAFF. CDR3 bases: TGTGCCAGTAGTCCAGGGAACATGAACACTGAAGCTTTCTTT. The whole variable domain, remainder taken from reference TRBV19 and TRBJ1-1, is DGGITQSPKYLFRKEGQNVTLSCEQNLNHDAMYWYRQDPGQGLRLIYYSQIVNDFQKGDIAEGYSVSREKKESFPLTVTSAQKNPTAFYLCASSPGNMNTEAFFGQGTRLTVV.

The chain recombines TRBV2 with TRBJ1-6, with 9 bases that match TRBD1. This CDR3 has 16 residues. Losses at the gene ends were 8 bases for V and 0 bases for J; bases not matched to a gene: 5. CDR1 and CDR2 from the germline V gene are SNHLY and FYNNEI. The CDR3 is CASRDRASSYNSPLHF. CDR3 in DNA: TGTGCCAGCCGGGACAGGGCGAGCTCCTATAATTCACCCCTCCACTTT.

This clone ranks as medium-sized (0.01 to 0.1%). The J gene is TRBJ1-1, the V gene TRBV18; the D gene is possibly TRBD1 (5 bases). V was shortened by 1 base and J by 4 bases, with 13 bases between the two germline ends. Looked up from germline, CDR1 is KGHSH and CDR2 is LQKENI. This CDR3 is 15 amino acids long. The CDR3 sequence is CASSPLGARGTEAFF. As DNA, the CDR3 is TGTGCCAGCTCACCACTTGGGGCGCGGGGCACTGAAGCTTTCTTT.

The CDR3: CASSLGGQGEYEQYF. The CDR3 coding sequence is TGTGCCAGCAGCTTAGGGGGACAGGGGGAATACGAGCAGTACTTC. The rearrangement links TRBV7-2 to TRBJ2-7, with 11 bases that match TRBD1. Germline assignment: CDR1 SGHTA and CDR2 FQGNSA. After removal of 1 base from V and 4 bases from J, the junction contained 3 bases not matched to a gene. This CDR3 region has 15 residues.